Presented here are 18 T cell receptor beta chains from one specimen sequenced in a study of tumor and adjacent non-tumor tissue in lung cancer. The template was RNA from unsorted bulk tissue. Distant lung tissue was collected more than 3 cm away from the tumor edge. Three rounds of nested PCR, following a modified ARM-PCR protocol, produced the TCRbeta library. TCRdb called the multiplex PCR reads again in MiXCR, with one record for every CDR3 protein. The sample consists of 60,000 to 70,000 distinct CDR3 sequences, roughly three quarters of them appearing once. Sequencing was performed on distant non-tumor lung tissue. These receptors came from a man aged 60 to 69 with non-small cell lung cancer.

The CDR3 reads CGTRDGAGRFTGELFF. CDR3 DNA: TGCGGTACTAGAGACGGGGCAGGGAGGTTCACCGGGGAGCTGTTTTTT. The V gene is TRBV20-1, the J gene TRBJ2-2; maybe TRBD2 (6 bases). The CDR3 is 16 residues long. Germline CDR1 and CDR2: DFQATT and SNEGSKA (reference sequence).

About this clonotype: This likely comes from a read error, as the CDR3 has no conserved phenylalanine or tryptophan at its end. This chain links TRBV6-5 with TRBJ1-1; D remains unclear. This CDR3 spans 15 amino acids. V was clipped by 2 bases and J by 4 bases, with 14 bases between them. Germline CDR1 and CDR2: MNHEY and SVGAGI. The CDR3 DNA is TGTGCCAGCAGTTACGACGGTCAGGTGTCCACTGAAGCTTTCACT. This codes for CASSYDGQVSTEAFT.

Points on this clonotype: A read error is possible here, since a much larger clone lies one base away. The chain uses TRBV5-4 and TRBJ2-3; D is ambiguous. The CDR3 runs 12 residues. Per the germline V gene, CDR1 is SGHNT and CDR2 is YYREEE (reference sequence). V lost 3 bases to trimming and J lost 2 bases, with 4 bases between them. As DNA, the CDR3 is TGTGCCAGCAGCTGGAACACAGATACGCAGTATTTT. It specifies CASSWNTDTQYF.

Comments on this clonotype: Relative to the germline gene, one junction end is altered; a read error may explain this. The V call is TRBV29-1, the J call TRBJ2-3; possibly TRBD1 or TRBD2 for D (5 bases each). Germline V lookup: CDR1 SQVTM, CDR2 ANQGSEA. The CDR3 is 14 amino acids. DNA of the CDR3: TGCAGCGTTAACGCGACAGCTAGCACAGGTACGCATTATTTT. It specifies CSVNATASTGTHYF.

This clonotype showed up just a few times. In this CDR3 the conserved last residue, phenylalanine or tryptophan, is missing, so a read error is likely. The chain has TRBV29-1 and TRBJ1-2, with no clear D. Deletions cut 3 bases from V and 4 bases from J, with 9 bases between. Germline V lookup: CDR1 SQVTM, CDR2 ANQGSEA. The CDR3 runs to 12 residues. The CDR3 spells CSVDWKGYGYTL. The CDR3 DNA follows: TGCAGCGTTGACTGGAAGGGCTATGGCTACACCCTC.

A remark on this clonotype: A read error may account for a junction end that differs from germline. The chain has TRBV6-5 and TRBJ2-1, with a weak D call TRBD2 (5 bases). Germline V gives CDR1 MNHEY, CDR2 SVGAGI. CDR3 length equals 15 residues. CDR3 nucleotides: TGTGCCAGCGGGCAGGAATGGAACGTTGATGGGGAGCAATTCTTC. Translating gives CASGQEWNVDGEQFF.

V and J are TRBV4-1 and TRBJ1-5; tentatively, D is TRBD1 (6 bases). From germline, CDR1 is MGHRA and CDR2 YSYEKL. The CDR3 is 17 amino acids. Trimming stripped 6 bases from V and 0 bases from J, with 18 bases between. DNA for the CDR3: TGCGCCAGCAGTCAACCTCTTAGGGGACATAGCAATCAGCCCCAGCATTTT. This translates into CASSQPLRGHSNQPQHF.

This clonotype has at least ten counts. CDR3 coding DNA: TGCAGTGCTGACGGACAGGGCAGAGCCCAATCCTCCTACAATGAGCAGTTCTTC. Its protein product is CSADGQGRAQSSYNEQFF. V is TRBV20-1 and J is TRBJ2-1; 8 positions agree with TRBD1. With V trimmed by 5 bases and J by 0 bases, 15 bases remained unmatched. Germline CDR1 and CDR2: DFQATT and SNEGSKA (reference sequence). CDR3 length: 18 amino acids.

This clonotype has a handful of counts. The junction shows a germline mismatch at one end, possibly a read error. The chain links TRBV6-1 to TRBJ2-7, with a tentative D call TRBD2 (5 bases). The germline V gene has CDR1 MNHNS and CDR2 SASEGT. The CDR3 runs to 14 residues. The CDR3 sequence: CASGETLDFYEQCF. CDR3 DNA sequence: TGTGCCAGCGGTGAAACCCTGGACTTCTACGAGCAGTGCTTC.

In the case of this clonotype: The junction and the germline gene differ at one end; a read error may be behind it. The rearrangement links TRBV6-2 or TRBV6-3 to TRBJ2-7; 8 bases align to TRBD2. The CDR3 length is 14 residues. Per germline, CDR1 MNHEY and CDR2 SVGEGT. The CDR3 spells CVSTSSGGSYEQYF. CDR3 DNA sequence: TGCGTCAGCACCTCAAGCGGGGGTTCCTACGAGCAGTACTTC.

Note on this clonotype: This may be a read error, as it is one base from a much larger clone. This chain joins TRBV5-1 and TRBJ2-7; no clear D. This CDR3 contains 13 residues. The V gene lost 3 bases and the J gene lost 2 bases, with 9 bases spanning the gap. Germline V gives CDR1 SGHRS, CDR2 YFSETQ. In DNA form, the CDR3 reads TGCGCCAGCAGCTGTGGGCCTACCTACGAGCAGTACTTC. Protein: CASSCGPTYEQYF.

The rearrangement joins TRBV29-1 to TRBJ2-3; 9 nucleotides line up with TRBD1. The CDR3 runs to 15 residues. With V trimmed by 7 bases and J by 0 bases, 8 bases remained unmatched. CDR1 and CDR2 (germline): SQVTM, ANQGSEA. CDR3 sequence (DNA): TGCAGCGCCCGGACAGGGGCGGATAGCACAGATACGCAGTATTTT. Protein product: CSARTGADSTDTQYF.

The chain recombines TRBV6-8 with TRBJ2-1; the D gene is possibly TRBD2 (6 bases). With 4 bases removed from V and 9 bases from J, the gap between germline ends came to 16 bases. Germline lookup yields CDR1 MNHGY and CDR2 SAAAGT. The CDR3 spans 14 residues. CDR3 coding DNA: TGTGCCAGCAGTTTAGCAAGAGGAGGGGCTGAGCAGTTCTTC. Residues: CASSLARGGAEQFF.

This clonotype was counted a single time. A junction boundary mismatches the germline segment, possibly from a read error. The chain recombines TRBV6-6 with TRBJ2-2, with D uncertain. Per the germline V gene, CDR1 is MNHNY and CDR2 is SVGAGI (reference sequence). There are 15 residues in the CDR3. Here the CDR3 reads CARSYLTANTGELFF. The CDR3, as DNA: TGTGCCAGAAGTTACTTAACAGCGAACACAGGGGAGCTGTTTTTT.

About this clonotype: The germline gene is not matched at one end of the junction; a read error may be the cause. The chain links TRBV12-3 or TRBV12-4 to TRBJ2-7; 8 nucleotides match TRBD2. CDR3 length: 13 residues. The CDR3: CASQRESTYEQYF. CDR3 DNA sequence: TGTGCCTCTCAGCGGGAGAGCACCTACGAGCAGTATTTC.

The rearrangement uses TRBV28 and TRBJ2-3; 10 positions agree with TRBD1. Germline V gene data show CDR1 as MDHEN and CDR2 as SYDVKM. V trimming: 6 bases; J trimming: 13 bases; junction bases outside the gene matches: 10. The CDR3 consists of 13 residues. This CDR3 is CASRTGGIYREYF. The DNA of the CDR3 is TGTGCCAGCAGGACAGGGGGCATATATAGGGAGTATTTT. Complete variable domain (other parts from reference TRBV28 and TRBJ2-3): DVKVTQSSRYLVKRTGEKVFLECVQDMDHENMFWYRQDPGLGLRLIYFSYDVKMKEKGDIPEGYSVSREKKERFSLILESASTNQTSMYLCASRTGGIYREYFGPGTRLTVL.

This clonotype was observed a handful of times. Its ends do not fully match the called genes, so a read error is possible. The rearrangement joins TRBV14 to TRBJ2-1; TRBD2 is a possible D gene (5 bases). The CDR3 is 16 residues long. Germline V gene lookup returns CDR1 SGHDN and CDR2 FVKESK. The CDR3 DNA reads TGTGCCAGCGGCCAAGAATCCCTAGCTGGATCGTATGAGCAGTTCTTC. The encoded protein is CASGQESLAGSYEQFF.

In this sample, this clonotype turned up once. Because it lacks the conserved phenylalanine or tryptophan at the end, this CDR3 is likely a read error. CDR3 residues: CASSFSAPGQGRNEQFL. DNA of the CDR3: TGTGCCAGCAGCTTCTCGGCCCCAGGACAGGGTAGGAATGAGCAGTTCTTA. The rearrangement uses TRBV11-2 and TRBJ2-1, with 8 bases that match TRBD1. Trimming took 3 bases from V and 7 from J; bases not matched to a gene: 14. This CDR3 has 17 residues. The germline V gene encodes CDR1 SGHAT and CDR2 FQNNGV.